Shown below are 20 T cell receptor beta chains from a single sample sequenced in a study of T-cell memory formation after mild COVID-19. TCRdb re-called the 5' RACE reads with MiXCR, one entry per CDR3 protein. The sample includes around 340,000 distinct CDR3 sequences, around 15% seen only once; the top ten take 20% to 25%. The specimen sequenced was PBMCs or a T cell subset sorted from them (not recorded which). The receptors were gathered from a man aged 18 to 30 who had mild COVID-19 (a few samples of this study predate the infection). Cell type and time point are not known.

This clonotype was seen a handful of times. The chain has TRBV4-3 and TRBJ1-2; D is ambiguous. This CDR3 is 14 amino acids long. The germline CDR1 and CDR2 sequences are LGHNA and YSLEER. Between the trimmed V and J ends, which lost 1 base and 2 bases, there was a span of 8 bases. In DNA, the CDR3 is TGCGCCAGCAGCCAAGCTCCGGGAAACTATGGCTACACCTTC. It encodes CASSQAPGNYGYTF.

The genes are TRBV3-1 and TRBJ2-2; 10 positions agree with TRBD1. Per the germline V gene, CDR1 is LGHDT and CDR2 is YNNKEL (reference sequence). The V and J ends lost 5 bases and 8 bases, in that order; junction bases with no gene match: 8. The CDR3 length is 15 residues. This CDR3 is CASSSDRGRRGELFF. The CDR3 nucleotides read TGTGCCAGCAGCTCCGACAGGGGGCGAAGAGGGGAGCTGTTTTTT.

As to this clonotype: One junction end does not reproduce the germline sequence, and a read error may be involved. This chain connects TRBV11-3 to TRBJ2-5; 8 nucleotides match TRBD1. In germline, CDR1 is SGHNT, CDR2 YENEEA. The CDR3 is 16 residues long. The CDR3 DNA sequence: TGTGCCAGCAGCCGAGGGGGACAGGTTTATCAAGAGACCAAGTACTTC. Amino acid sequence: CASSRGGQVYQETKYF. Full variable domain (outside the CDR3, taken from reference TRBV11-3 and TRBJ2-5): EAGVVQSPRYKIIEKKQPVAFWCNPISGHNTLYWYLQNLGQGPELLIRYENEEAVDDSQLPKDRFSAERLKGVDSTLKIQPAELGDSAVYLCASSRGGQVYQETKYFGPGTRLLVL.

The chain carries TRBV5-6 and TRBJ1-3; D ambiguous. V lost 3 bases and J 0 bases, leaving 7 bases between the germline ends. The CDR3 consists of 14 residues. The V gene's germline CDR1 is SGHDT and CDR2 YYEEEE. For the CDR3, the DNA is TGTGCCAGCAGCTCCCCCATCTCTGGAAACACCATATATTTT. The encoded protein is CASSSPISGNTIYF.

This clonotype was recorded many times. This sequence joins TRBV12-3 or TRBV12-4 and TRBJ2-2; maybe TRBD1 (5 bases). The CDR3 totals 19 residues. V dropped 7 bases and J dropped 4 bases, with 28 bases sitting between them. This CDR3 reads CASKIYRFQGVLFTGELFF. CDR3 bases: TGTGCCAGCAAAATTTACAGGTTTCAAGGGGTGCTATTCACCGGGGAGCTGTTTTTT.

The V gene is TRBV7-9, the J gene TRBJ2-3; TRBD1 matches 8 bases. The CDR3 consists of 14 residues. The V gene end was trimmed by 5 bases and the J gene end by 4 bases; junction bases not matched to a gene: 5. Germline V CDR1 and CDR2: SEHNR, FQNEAQ (reference sequence). The CDR3 spells CASSDDRGADTQYF. The CDR3 DNA reads as TGTGCCAGCAGCGACGACAGGGGAGCAGATACGCAGTATTTT.

This clonotype was detected a few times. The V and J genes are TRBV6-5 and TRBJ2-1, with TRBD2 matching 12 bases. This CDR3 comprises 17 residues. Germline V gene lookup returns CDR1 MNHEY and CDR2 SVGAGI. The trim removed 2 bases at V and 7 bases at J, leaving 9 bases unmatched. As DNA, the CDR3 is TGTGCCAGCAGTTACGAGATCCTAGCGGGGGGGCAAAATGAGCAGTTCTTC. Translation gives CASSYEILAGGQNEQFF.

This chain joins TRBV5-1 and TRBJ1-6; perhaps TRBD1 as D (5 bases). The CDR3 is 15 residues long. Germline assignment: CDR1 SGHRS and CDR2 YFSETQ. V was trimmed by 4 bases and J by 7 bases, leaving 15 bases between them. The CDR3 sequence is CASSLRGLENSPLHF. The CDR3 DNA sequence: TGCGCCAGCAGCCTGAGGGGTCTCGAGAATTCACCCCTCCACTTT.

This chain joins TRBV7-6 and TRBJ2-2; TRBD1 matches 12 bases. CDR3 length: 16 residues. V trimming: 5 bases; J trimming: 7 bases; junction bases outside the gene matches: 8. In germline, CDR1 is SGHVS, CDR2 FNYEAQ. CDR3 nucleotide sequence: TGTGCCAGCAGCCACCCGGGACAGGGGGCGATCGGGGAGCTGTTTTTT. It specifies CASSHPGQGAIGELFF.

The V call is TRBV4-3, the J call TRBJ2-3; D may correspond to TRBD1 or TRBD2 (5 bases each). CDR1 is LGHNA and CDR2 is YSLEER in the germline V gene. Trimming pared 0 bases from V and 3 bases from J, leaving 10 bases between. This CDR3 contains 15 residues. The CDR3 bases are TGCGCCAGCAGCCAAGATGAGGGGCGGACAGATACGCAGTATTTT. This gives the protein CASSQDEGRTDTQYF.

The chain joins TRBV4-1 to TRBJ1-2, with 8 bases fitting TRBD1. Germline V gene lookup returns CDR1 MGHRA and CDR2 YSYEKL. J was trimmed by 5 bases and V by 1 base; bases with no gene match: 3. The CDR3 runs to 14 residues. CDR3 DNA: TGCGCCAGCAGCCAAGTGGGACAGGAGTATGGCTACACCTTC. Protein product: CASSQVGQEYGYTF.

The genes are TRBV13 and TRBJ1-6; D is unclear. This CDR3 is built from 12 residues. V lost 2 bases and J 12 bases, leaving 8 bases between the germline ends. Germline CDR1 PRHDT, CDR2 FYEKMQ (reference sequence). The CDR3 loop is CASSLHGLPLHF. CDR3 DNA: TGTGCCAGCAGCTTACATGGGCTACCCCTCCACTTT.

This clonotype was picked up a small number of times. The chain joins TRBV12-3 or TRBV12-4 to TRBJ1-6; D unclear. The CDR3 has 15 amino acids. Trimming removed 4 bases from V and 0 bases from J, with 7 bases in between. The CDR3 DNA follows: TGTGCCAGCAGTTCCACGAGCTCCTATAATTCACCCCTCCACTTT. Amino acids: CASSSTSSYNSPLHF.

This clonotype has just a few counts. CDR3 in amino acids: CASSYITGAANTEAFF. Written as DNA, the CDR3 is TGCGCCAGCAGCTATATTACAGGGGCTGCGAACACTGAAGCTTTCTTT. The gene calls are TRBV5-1 and TRBJ1-1, with TRBD1 matching over 7 bases. The CDR3 extends over 16 amino acids. With 3 bases clipped from V and 1 base from J, the junction kept 9 bases outside the gene matches. From germline, CDR1 is SGHRS and CDR2 YFSETQ.

The CDR3 DNA follows: TGTGCCAGCAGCTTAGTCAGACTACGAACCGGGGAGCTGTTTTTT. It yields the protein CASSLVRLRTGELFF. The V gene is TRBV7-2, the J gene TRBJ2-2, with D perhaps matching TRBD2 (5 bases). Trimming took 1 base from V and 5 from J, leaving 11 bases between them. This CDR3 comprises 15 residues. Germline assignment: CDR1 SGHTA and CDR2 FQGNSA.

This chain uses TRBV11-2 with TRBJ2-1, with D possibly matching TRBD2 (6 bases). Germline lookup yields CDR1 SGHAT and CDR2 FQNNGV. The V end lost 1 base, the J end lost 2 bases, and 12 bases lay between the germline ends. The CDR3 spans 16 residues. This chain's CDR3 is CASSLAIAAAYNEQFF. CDR3 DNA: TGTGCCAGCAGCTTAGCTATAGCGGCCGCCTACAATGAGCAGTTCTTC.

The CDR3 nucleotides read TGCGCCAGCAGCCAAGGAGGGAAACTGTTTTTT. Translating gives CASSQGGKLFF. This chain links TRBV4-1 with TRBJ1-4; the D is unclear. Looked up from germline, CDR1 is MGHRA and CDR2 is YSYEKL. With 1 base removed from V and 11 bases from J, the gap between germline ends came to 5 bases. CDR3 size: 11 residues.

This clonotype has ten or more counts. The J gene is TRBJ2-7, the V gene TRBV6-1; D gene uncertain. The CDR3 has 13 residues. CDR1 is MNHNS and CDR2 is SASEGT in the germline V gene. Trimming left V 1 base short and J 6 bases short, with 10 bases between. The CDR3 protein is CASSEGAVLEQYV. Here the CDR3 DNA reads TGTGCCAGCAGTGAAGGGGCAGTCCTCGAGCAGTACGTC.

This clonotype occurred a few times. V gene TRBV4-2 combines with J gene TRBJ1-4; the D gene is possibly TRBD1 (6 bases). Germline-derived CDR1 and CDR2 are LGHNA and YNFKEQ. V was shortened by 0 bases and J by 5 bases, with 10 bases between the two germline ends. The CDR3 is made up of 15 amino acids. Here the CDR3 DNA reads TGTGCCAGCAGCCAAGAGTTCAGGGGAAATGAAAAACTGTTTTTT. Encoded protein: CASSQEFRGNEKLFF.

This clonotype was counted a few times. This rearrangement joins TRBV3-1 to TRBJ1-6, with 8 positions matching TRBD1. With 4 bases clipped from V and 8 bases from J, the junction kept 4 bases outside the gene matches. The CDR3 loop spans 14 amino acids. The germline CDR1 and CDR2 sequences are LGHDT and YNNKEL (reference sequence). CDR3 bases: TGTGCCAGCAGCCGGACAGGGCGCGATTCACCCCTCCACTTT. This codes for CASSRTGRDSPLHF.